This T cell receptor beta chain was profiled in a study of Ad26.COV2.S vaccination and SARS-CoV-2 variants. About the research overall: Donor participated within the Ad26.COV2.S arm of the COV1001 trial.

Documented treatment: around 19 received Ad26.COV2.S at low or high dose, single or two shots; several received placebo; per-sample allocation not given. All samples were drawn on day 63, counting from the first vaccine or placebo injection. CDR1 and CDR2 from the germline V gene are DFQATT and SNEGSKA (reference sequence). This CDR3 contains 13 residues. V gave up 3 bases and J gave up 0 bases, with 6 bases separating them. With regard to this clone: Other DNA sequences in this specimen translate into the identical CDR3.

The protocol was immunoSEQ multiplex PCR, while the TCRdb copy is restricted to in-frame clones and leaves out a portion. The sample carries roughly 350,000 clones, about 87% recorded once. The sequencing used peripheral blood, collected in a trial of Ad26.COV2.S vaccine versus placebo. The sequence was obtained from a person between 18 and 60 years old who received the Ad26.COV2.S COVID-19 vaccine or a placebo. The V and J genes are TRBV20-1 and TRBJ1-5; no firm D call. The CDR3 reads CSASSGSNQPQHF. CDR3 bases: TGCAGTGCTAGTTCTGGTAGCAATCAGCCCCAGCATTTT.